This section outlines one T cell receptor (beta chain) sequence together with its context. The antigen is unknown. A multiplex PCR was run with 60 Vbeta primers and 13 Jbeta primers. The data were produced by immunoSEQ multiplex PCR, yet TCRdb's version contains in-frame clones alone and is incomplete. The sample lists over 90,000 clones; around 79% were seen once. The sample is drawn from a study of cytomegalovirus exposure and HLA in healthy donors. The wider study: In an early release, HLA-typed donors contributed tens of millions of unique TCR sequences. Broader study findings: Earlier analysis looked at TCR beta V segments, and most were productive about 90% or about 30% of the time.

The CDR3 runs to 15 residues. With 3 bases clipped from V and 2 bases from J, the junction kept 7 bases outside the gene matches. Germline loops: CDR1 MNHEY, CDR2 SVGAGI. The sequenced sample was PBMCs. This receptor was obtained from a man aged 50 to 60 in good health and CMV-seropositive. The chain joins TRBV6-5 to TRBJ2-7, with TRBD2 matching over 7 bases. The CDR3 sequence is CASSYGGRGPYEQYF. For the CDR3, the DNA is TGTGCCAGCAGTTATGGGGGGAGGGGTCCCTACGAGCAGTACTTC.